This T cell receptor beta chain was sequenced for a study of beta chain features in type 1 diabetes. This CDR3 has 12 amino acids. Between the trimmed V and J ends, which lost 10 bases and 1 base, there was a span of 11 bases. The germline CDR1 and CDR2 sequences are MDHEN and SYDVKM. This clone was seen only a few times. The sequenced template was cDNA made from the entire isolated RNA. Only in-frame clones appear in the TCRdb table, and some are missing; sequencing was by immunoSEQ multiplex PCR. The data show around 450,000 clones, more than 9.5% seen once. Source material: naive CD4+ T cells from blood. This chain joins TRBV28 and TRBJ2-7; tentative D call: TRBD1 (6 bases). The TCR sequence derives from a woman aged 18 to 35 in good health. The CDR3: CATETGSYEQYV. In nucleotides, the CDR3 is TGTGCCACCGAGACAGGTTCCTACGAGCAGTACGTC.